What follows are 25 T cell receptor beta chains derived from one specimen sequenced in a study of cytomegalovirus exposure and HLA in healthy donors. PCR was performed using 60 Vbeta and 13 Jbeta primers. TCRdb keeps only in-frame clones here, not all; method: immunoSEQ multiplex PCR. The sample records about 190,000 clones, roughly four fifths being singletons. Sequencing was done on a sample of PBMCs. Source of these receptors: a woman aged 18-35 years in good health and CMV-seronegative.

The gene calls are TRBV4-1 and TRBJ1-2, with TRBD1 matching over 11 bases. The ends lost 1 base at V and 1 base at J; junction bases unmatched: 11. The CDR3 is 19 amino acids. Per germline, CDR1 MGHRA and CDR2 YSYEKL. This chain's CDR3 is CASSQGPGTGGPINYGYTF. The CDR3 DNA sequence: TGCGCCAGCAGCCAAGGGCCCGGGACAGGGGGACCAATTAACTATGGCTACACCTTC.

The CDR3 protein is CASILGAERPIKQYF. The CDR3 DNA follows: TGTGCCAGCATCCTCGGTGCGGAGAGGCCCATAAAGCAGTACTTC. The chain recombines TRBV28 with TRBJ2-7; no definite D call. CDR3 length: 15 residues. Trimming took 7 bases from V and 8 from J, leaving 24 bases between them. CDR1 MDHEN and CDR2 SYDVKM come from the germline V gene.

This chain links TRBV18 with TRBJ1-1; 7 positions match TRBD1. There are 17 residues in the CDR3. Germline lookup yields CDR1 KGHSH and CDR2 LQKENI. Trimming took 5 bases from V and 1 from J; bases not matched to a gene: 13. The CDR3 DNA follows: TGTGCCAGCTCAGACTTCCCGGGACAGCCTAAGAACACTGAAGCTTTCTTT. It is translated as CASSDFPGQPKNTEAFF.

This chain uses TRBV9 with TRBJ2-1, with 10 bases fitting TRBD2. CDR1 is SGDLS, CDR2 YYNGEE, per germline. V dropped 0 bases and J dropped 2; count of bases not matched to a gene: 11. The CDR3 has 19 amino acids. This CDR3 reads CASSVDPLLAGKPYNEQFF. The CDR3 nucleotides read TGTGCCAGCAGCGTAGACCCCCTACTAGCGGGAAAGCCCTACAATGAGCAGTTCTTC.

This clone was observed once. The J gene is TRBJ2-1, the V gene TRBV19; 7 bases match TRBD2. V trimming: 10 bases; J trimming: 1 base; junction bases outside the gene matches: 13. This CDR3 is built from 16 residues. Germline-derived CDR1 and CDR2 are LNHDA and SQIVND (reference sequence). The CDR3 here is CATSAGGRVSYNEQFF. CDR3 DNA: TGTGCCACTTCAGCGGGCGGGAGAGTTTCCTACAATGAGCAGTTCTTC.

The chain uses TRBV11-2 and TRBJ2-5; 8 bases are a match to TRBD2. The CDR3 runs 16 residues. V lost 5 bases to trimming and J lost 2 bases; unmatched junction nucleotides: 10. Germline V gene data show CDR1 as SGHAT and CDR2 as FQNNGV. Here the CDR3 reads CASSPQRPSGQETQYF. In nucleotides, the CDR3 is TGTGCCAGCAGCCCACAGAGACCTAGCGGGCAAGAGACCCAGTACTTC. Full variable domain (missing parts from reference TRBV11-2 and TRBJ2-5): EAGVAQSPRYKIIEKRQSVAFWCNPISGHATLYWYQQILGQGPKLLIQFQNNGVVDDSQLPKDRFSAERLKGVDSTLKIQPAKLEDSAVYLCASSPQRPSGQETQYFGPGTRLLVL.

The CDR3 loop reads CASSQSGRAHSNEQFF. The DNA for the CDR3 is TGTGCCAGCAGTCAAAGCGGGAGGGCCCACTCCAATGAGCAGTTCTTC. The chain couples TRBV28 to TRBJ2-1; 10 nucleotides align to TRBD2. CDR1 MDHEN and CDR2 SYDVKM come from the germline V gene. CDR3 length: 16 residues. The trim removed 5 bases at V and 6 bases at J, leaving 10 bases unmatched. The full variable domain, with the rest looked up from reference TRBV28 and TRBJ2-1, is DVKVTQSSRYLVKRTGEKVFLECVQDMDHENMFWYRQDPGLGLRLIYFSYDVKMKEKGDIPEGYSVSREKKERFSLILESASTNQTSMYLCASSQSGRAHSNEQFFGPGTRLTVL.

V usage is TRBV10-3 and J usage is TRBJ2-2; 7 bases match TRBD2. The CDR3 is made up of 15 amino acids. V gave up 8 bases and J gave up 7 bases; unmatched junction bases: 13. Germline V gives CDR1 ENHRY, CDR2 SYGVKD. The DNA for the CDR3 is TGTGCCATCGGGAGTGGCGGGAGCCCCGTCGGGGAGCTGTTTTTT. Protein: CAIGSGGSPVGELFF.

J is TRBJ2-5 and V is TRBV27, with a weak D call TRBD2 (6 bases). With the DNA end fitting TRBJ2-7 better, the J assignment may be wrong. Looked up from germline, CDR1 is MNHEY and CDR2 is SMNVEV (reference sequence). This CDR3 contains 13 residues. The CDR3 here is CASSPGSRYEQYF. Here the CDR3 DNA reads TGTGCCAGCAGTCCCGGGAGCAGATACGAGCAGTACTTC.

V gene TRBV2 combines with J gene TRBJ2-5, with D maybe TRBD1 (5 bases). This CDR3 contains 20 residues. Germline V gene sequence: CDR1 SNHLY, CDR2 FYNNEI. V shed 3 bases and J shed 0 bases, with 26 bases lying between them. Here the CDR3 reads CASSDPLDSRAPGNQETQYF. For the CDR3, the DNA is TGTGCCAGCAGTGATCCCCTCGACAGTAGGGCCCCAGGGAACCAAGAGACCCAGTACTTC.

As DNA, the CDR3 is TGTGCCAGCAGCCCTAGCGGGAGTCTATATGAGCAGTTCTTC. Translated, it gives CASSPSGSLYEQFF. V gene TRBV9 combines with J gene TRBJ2-1, with 10 bases aligning to TRBD2. V was pared by 4 bases and J by 8 bases, with 6 bases of the junction left unmatched. The germline V gene encodes CDR1 SGDLS and CDR2 YYNGEE. This CDR3 is built from 14 residues.

The chain combines TRBV6-6 with TRBJ1-5; TRBD1 aligns across 8 bases. This CDR3 comprises 15 residues. The germline V gene has CDR1 MNHNY and CDR2 SVGAGI (reference sequence). V lost 7 bases to trimming and J lost 4 bases; unmatched junction nucleotides: 9. CDR3 loop: CASTMVQGGNQPQHF. The DNA for the CDR3 is TGTGCCAGCACCATGGTACAGGGGGGAAATCAGCCCCAGCATTTT.

The chain is built from TRBV7-9 and TRBJ1-2; D gene uncertain. V lost 1 base, J lost 7 bases, and 19 bases lay in between. Germline V CDR1 and CDR2: SEHNR, FQNEAQ (reference sequence). The CDR3 length is 16 residues. CDR3 in DNA: TGTGCCAGCAGCTTAGAAACTAGACTTTTAATTGGTGGCTACACCTTC. Translation: CASSLETRLLIGGYTF.

This clone was recorded only once. This chain uses TRBV5-4 with TRBJ2-5, with TRBD2 identical over 11 bases. Germline V lookup: CDR1 SGHNT, CDR2 YYREEE (reference sequence). CDR3 length: 16 amino acids. V lost 4 bases, J lost 0 bases, and 5 bases stayed unmatched. In DNA, the CDR3 is TGTGCCAGCAGCAAGACTAGCGGGACGTACCAAGAGACCCAGTACTTC. This codes for CASSKTSGTYQETQYF.

This clone was recorded once. The chain joins TRBV9 to TRBJ2-2; TRBD2 aligns across 7 bases. The CDR3 covers 17 residues. J was trimmed by 0 bases and V by 5 bases; bases with no gene match: 10. Germline loops: CDR1 SGDLS, CDR2 YYNGEE. The CDR3 nucleotides are TGTGCCAGCAGAGGCGACCCTAGCGGAACGAACACCGGGGAGCTGTTTTTT. It encodes CASRGDPSGTNTGELFF.

This rearrangement joins TRBV10-3 to TRBJ2-7, with 7 nucleotides matching TRBD2. Losses at the gene ends were 6 bases for V and 6 bases for J; bases not matched to a gene: 11. Germline V lookup: CDR1 ENHRY, CDR2 SYGVKD. This CDR3 has 14 amino acids. The DNA for the CDR3 is TGTGCCATCAGCCCGGGACTATCGTTCAGCGAGCAGTACTTC. This gives the protein CAISPGLSFSEQYF.

This clone was observed a handful of times. This rearrangement joins TRBV7-9 to TRBJ1-1, with D uncertain. This CDR3 contains 13 residues. CDR1 is SEHNR, CDR2 FQNEAQ, per germline (reference sequence). Trimming pared 5 bases from V and 1 base from J, leaving 8 bases between. The CDR3 loop reads CASSMLENTEAFF. The CDR3, as DNA: TGTGCCAGCAGCATGCTAGAGAACACTGAAGCTTTCTTT.

The chain employs TRBV25-1 and TRBJ2-5; 8 bases are shared with TRBD2. From germline, CDR1 is MGHDK and CDR2 SYGVNS. The CDR3 is 14 amino acids. V was clipped by 6 bases and J by 3 bases; unmatched bases: 6. The CDR3, as DNA: TGTGCCAGCAGGGATACTAGCGGCAAAGAGACCCAGTACTTC. Amino acid sequence: CASRDTSGKETQYF.

V is TRBV30 and J is TRBJ2-5; tentative D call: TRBD1 (6 bases). Gene TRBJ2-7 matches the end of the DNA better, so the J call may be wrong. This CDR3 region has 15 residues. Looked up from germline, CDR1 is GTSNPN and CDR2 is SVGIG (reference sequence). In DNA, the CDR3 is TGTGCCTGGAGCGACGTAAACAGGGACCCCTACGAGCAGTACTTC. Encoded protein: CAWSDVNRDPYEQYF.

The chain has TRBV29-1 and TRBJ2-6; the D is unclear. Germline assignment: CDR1 SQVTM and CDR2 ANQGSEA. CDR3 size: 14 residues. The ends were cut back, 2 bases at V and 4 bases at J, with 9 bases in the middle. The CDR3 sequence is CSVEPGAGANVLTF. CDR3 sequence (DNA): TGCAGCGTTGAACCGGGTGCCGGGGCCAACGTCCTGACTTTC.

The V gene is TRBV5-6, the J gene TRBJ2-1, with D tentatively TRBD1 (6 bases). The CDR3 sequence is 15 residues long. Germline V lookup: CDR1 SGHDT, CDR2 YYEEEE. V was trimmed by 0 bases and J by 7 bases, leaving 14 bases between them. The CDR3 DNA sequence: TGTGCCAGCAGCTTGGGGGGGCGCCTGAGAAATGAGCAGTTCTTC. As protein: CASSLGGRLRNEQFF.

This chain joins TRBV7-9 and TRBJ2-7, with TRBD2 matching over 13 bases. The CDR3 has 18 residues. Germline V gives CDR1 SEHNR, CDR2 FQNEAQ (reference sequence). The V gene end was trimmed by 0 bases and the J gene end by 2 bases; junction bases not matched to a gene: 7. The CDR3 region is CASSLARGTSGNPYEQYV. DNA of the CDR3: TGTGCCAGCAGCTTAGCTAGGGGGACTAGCGGGAACCCCTACGAGCAGTACGTC.

There are a few counts of this clone. The chain is built from TRBV6-5 and TRBJ1-3, with no clear D. The V end lost 5 bases, the J end lost 0 bases, and 8 bases lay between the germline ends. This CDR3 is built from 14 residues. Germline CDR1 MNHEY, CDR2 SVGAGI. The CDR3 region has the DNA TGTGCCAGCAGTCCGAAGCACTCTGGAAACACCATATATTTT. It codes for CASSPKHSGNTIYF.

This rearrangement joins TRBV4-2 to TRBJ2-7, with 10 bases matching TRBD2. This CDR3 is 15 amino acids long. The J segment lost 3 bases and the V segment lost 5 bases, leaving 7 bases of the junction unmatched. The germline V gene has CDR1 LGHNA and CDR2 YNFKEQ. CDR3 bases: TGTGCCAGCAGCGAACAACTAGCGGGATTCTACGAGCAGTACTTC. Amino acid sequence: CASSEQLAGFYEQYF.

The chain is built from TRBV11-2 and TRBJ1-4, with 9 bases fitting TRBD1. V lost 3 bases, J lost 7 bases, and 3 bases stayed unmatched. Germline CDR1 reads SGHAT; CDR2 reads FQNNGV. The CDR3 loop spans 14 amino acids. In DNA form, the CDR3 reads TGTGCCAGCAGCTTGGGACAGGGTGGTGAAAAACTGTTTTTT. This codes for CASSLGQGGEKLFF.